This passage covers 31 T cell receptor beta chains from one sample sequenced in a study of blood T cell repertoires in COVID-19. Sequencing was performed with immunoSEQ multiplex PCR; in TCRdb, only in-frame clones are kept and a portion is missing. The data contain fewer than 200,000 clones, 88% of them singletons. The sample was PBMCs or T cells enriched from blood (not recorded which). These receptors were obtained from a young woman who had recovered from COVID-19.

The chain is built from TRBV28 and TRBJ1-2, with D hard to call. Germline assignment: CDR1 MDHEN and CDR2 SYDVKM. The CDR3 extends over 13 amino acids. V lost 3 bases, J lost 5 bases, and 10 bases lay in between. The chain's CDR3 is CASSFFRQYGYTF. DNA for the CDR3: TGTGCCAGCAGTTTTTTTCGCCAGTATGGCTACACCTTC.

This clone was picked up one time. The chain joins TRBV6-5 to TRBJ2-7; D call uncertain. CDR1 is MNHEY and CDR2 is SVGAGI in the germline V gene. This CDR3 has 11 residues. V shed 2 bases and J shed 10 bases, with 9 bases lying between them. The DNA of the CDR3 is TGTGCCAGCAGTTACCTGCAGACTCAGTACTTC. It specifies CASSYLQTQYF.

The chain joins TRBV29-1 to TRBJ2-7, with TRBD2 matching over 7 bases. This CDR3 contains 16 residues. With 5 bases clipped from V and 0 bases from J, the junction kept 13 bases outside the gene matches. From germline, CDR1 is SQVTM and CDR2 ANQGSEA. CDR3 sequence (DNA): TGCAGCGTTTGGGGTGGGCTAGCGGAGGTCTCCTACGAGCAGTACTTC. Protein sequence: CSVWGGLAEVSYEQYF.

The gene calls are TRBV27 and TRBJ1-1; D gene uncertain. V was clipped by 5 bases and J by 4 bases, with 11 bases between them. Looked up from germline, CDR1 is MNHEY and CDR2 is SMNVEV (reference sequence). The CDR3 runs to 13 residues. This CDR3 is CASSEGEVTEAFF. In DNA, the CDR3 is TGTGCCAGCAGTGAGGGTGAAGTCACTGAAGCTTTCTTT.

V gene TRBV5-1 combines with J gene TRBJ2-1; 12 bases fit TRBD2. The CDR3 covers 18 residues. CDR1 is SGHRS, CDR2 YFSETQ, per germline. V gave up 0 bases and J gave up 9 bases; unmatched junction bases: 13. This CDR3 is CASSLGLAGARGWGEQFF. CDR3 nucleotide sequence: TGCGCCAGCAGCTTGGGACTAGCGGGGGCGCGCGGATGGGGTGAGCAGTTCTTC.

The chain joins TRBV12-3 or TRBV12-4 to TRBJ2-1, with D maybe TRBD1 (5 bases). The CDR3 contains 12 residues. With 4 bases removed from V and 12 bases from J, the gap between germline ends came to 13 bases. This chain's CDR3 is CASSSTPRGQFF. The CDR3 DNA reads TGTGCCAGCAGTTCAACCCCTAGGGGGCAGTTCTTC.

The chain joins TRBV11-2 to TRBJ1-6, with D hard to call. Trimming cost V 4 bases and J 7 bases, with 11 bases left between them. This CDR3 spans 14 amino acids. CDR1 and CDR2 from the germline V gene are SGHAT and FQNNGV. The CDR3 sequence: CASSSRGNNSPLHF. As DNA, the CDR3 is TGTGCCAGCAGCTCGCGAGGAAACAATTCACCCCTCCACTTT.

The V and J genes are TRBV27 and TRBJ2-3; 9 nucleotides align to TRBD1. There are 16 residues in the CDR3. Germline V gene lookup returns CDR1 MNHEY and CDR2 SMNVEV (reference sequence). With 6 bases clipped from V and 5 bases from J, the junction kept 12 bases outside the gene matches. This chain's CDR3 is CASSRTGTGFGDTQYF. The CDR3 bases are TGTGCCAGCAGCAGAACCGGGACAGGGTTTGGAGATACGCAGTATTTT.

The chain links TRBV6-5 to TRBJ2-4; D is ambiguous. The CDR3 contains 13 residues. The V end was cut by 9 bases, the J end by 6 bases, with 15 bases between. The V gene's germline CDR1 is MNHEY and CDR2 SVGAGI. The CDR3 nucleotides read TGTGCCAGTGAGGAGCTAGTCGCAAACATTCAGTACTTC. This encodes CASEELVANIQYF.

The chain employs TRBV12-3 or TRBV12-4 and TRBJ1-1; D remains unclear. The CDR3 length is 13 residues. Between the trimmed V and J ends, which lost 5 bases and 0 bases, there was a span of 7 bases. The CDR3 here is CASSPSVNTEAFF. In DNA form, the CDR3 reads TGTGCCAGCAGTCCCTCGGTGAACACTGAAGCTTTCTTT.

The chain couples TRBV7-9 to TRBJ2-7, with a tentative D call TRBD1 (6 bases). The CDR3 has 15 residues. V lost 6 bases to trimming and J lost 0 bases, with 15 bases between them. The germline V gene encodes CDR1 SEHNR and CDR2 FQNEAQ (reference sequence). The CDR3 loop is CASRSPDSLSYEQYF. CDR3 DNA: TGTGCCAGCAGATCACCGGACAGCCTCTCCTACGAGCAGTACTTC.

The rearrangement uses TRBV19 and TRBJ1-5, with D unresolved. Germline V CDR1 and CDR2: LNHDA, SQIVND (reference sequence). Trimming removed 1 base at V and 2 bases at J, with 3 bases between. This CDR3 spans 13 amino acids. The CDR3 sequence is CASSIAGNQPQHF. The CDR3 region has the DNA TGTGCCAGTAGTATAGCGGGCAATCAGCCCCAGCATTTT. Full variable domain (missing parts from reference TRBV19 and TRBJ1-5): DGGITQSPKYLFRKEGQNVTLSCEQNLNHDAMYWYRQDPGQGLRLIYYSQIVNDFQKGDIAEGYSVSREKKESFPLTVTSAQKNPTAFYLCASSIAGNQPQHFGDGTRLSIL.

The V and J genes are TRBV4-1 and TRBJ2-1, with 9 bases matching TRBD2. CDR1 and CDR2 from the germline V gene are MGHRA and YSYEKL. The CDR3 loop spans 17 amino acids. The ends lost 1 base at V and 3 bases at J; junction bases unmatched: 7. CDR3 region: CASSQGLAEGLYNEQFF. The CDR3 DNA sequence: TGCGCCAGCAGCCAAGGACTAGCGGAGGGCCTCTACAATGAGCAGTTCTTC.

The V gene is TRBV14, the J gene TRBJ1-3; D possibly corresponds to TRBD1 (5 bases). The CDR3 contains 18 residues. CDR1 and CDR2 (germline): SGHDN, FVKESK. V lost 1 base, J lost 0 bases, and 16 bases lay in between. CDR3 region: CASSQGPGRLSSGNTIYF. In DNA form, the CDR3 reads TGTGCCAGCAGCCAAGGGCCAGGGCGCCTAAGCTCTGGAAACACCATATATTTT. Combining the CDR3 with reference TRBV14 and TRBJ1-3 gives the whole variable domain EAGVTQFPSHSVIEKGQTVTLRCDPISGHDNLYWYRRVMGKEIKFLLHFVKESKQDESGMPNNRFLAERTGGTYSTLKVQPAELEDSGVYFCASSQGPGRLSSGNTIYFGEGSWLTVV.

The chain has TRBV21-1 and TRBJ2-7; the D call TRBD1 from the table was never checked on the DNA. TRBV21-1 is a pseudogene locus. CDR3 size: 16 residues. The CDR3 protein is CASSKAVPGTGGEQYF. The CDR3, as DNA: TGTGCCAGCAGCAAAGCGGTTCCGGGGACAGGGGGCGAGCAGTACTTC.

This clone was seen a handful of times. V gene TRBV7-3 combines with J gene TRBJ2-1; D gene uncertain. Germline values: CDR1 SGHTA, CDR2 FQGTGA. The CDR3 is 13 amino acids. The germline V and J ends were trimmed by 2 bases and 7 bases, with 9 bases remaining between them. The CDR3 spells CASSLGPLNEQFF. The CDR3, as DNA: TGTGCCAGCAGCTTAGGGCCCCTTAATGAGCAGTTCTTC.

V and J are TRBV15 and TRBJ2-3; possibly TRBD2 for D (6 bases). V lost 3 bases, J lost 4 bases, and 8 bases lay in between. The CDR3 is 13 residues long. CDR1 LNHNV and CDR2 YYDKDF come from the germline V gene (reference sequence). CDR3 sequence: CATSRGLPDTQYF. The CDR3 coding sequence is TGTGCCACCAGCAGGGGACTCCCAGATACGCAGTATTTT.

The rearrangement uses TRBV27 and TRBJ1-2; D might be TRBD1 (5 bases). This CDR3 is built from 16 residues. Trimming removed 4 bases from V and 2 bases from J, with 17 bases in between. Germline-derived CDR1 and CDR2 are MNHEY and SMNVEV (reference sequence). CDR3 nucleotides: TGTGCCAGCAGTTCCCTCAGGGAAGTAGTCAACTATGGCTACACCTTC. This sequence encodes CASSSLREVVNYGYTF.

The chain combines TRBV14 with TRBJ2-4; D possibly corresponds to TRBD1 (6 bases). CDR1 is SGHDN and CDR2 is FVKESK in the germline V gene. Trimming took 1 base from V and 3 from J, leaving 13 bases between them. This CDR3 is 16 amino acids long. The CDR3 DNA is TGTGCCAGCAGCCAAGCACAGGGACGCGACAAAAACATTCAGTACTTC. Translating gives CASSQAQGRDKNIQYF. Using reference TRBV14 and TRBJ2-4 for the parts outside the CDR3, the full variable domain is EAGVTQFPSHSVIEKGQTVTLRCDPISGHDNLYWYRRVMGKEIKFLLHFVKESKQDESGMPNNRFLAERTGGTYSTLKVQPAELEDSGVYFCASSQAQGRDKNIQYFGAGTRLSVL.

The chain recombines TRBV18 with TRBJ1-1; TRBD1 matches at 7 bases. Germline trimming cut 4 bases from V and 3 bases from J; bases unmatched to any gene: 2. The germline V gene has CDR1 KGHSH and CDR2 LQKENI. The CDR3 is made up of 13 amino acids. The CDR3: CASSQTGYTEAFF. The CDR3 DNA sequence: TGTGCCAGCTCACAGACAGGGTACACTGAAGCTTTCTTT.

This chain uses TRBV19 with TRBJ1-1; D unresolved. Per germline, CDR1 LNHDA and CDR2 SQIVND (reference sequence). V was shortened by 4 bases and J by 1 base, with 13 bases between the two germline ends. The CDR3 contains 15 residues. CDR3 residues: CASSTRTRKNTEAFF. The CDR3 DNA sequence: TGTGCCAGTAGTACCCGTACGAGGAAGAACACTGAAGCTTTCTTT.

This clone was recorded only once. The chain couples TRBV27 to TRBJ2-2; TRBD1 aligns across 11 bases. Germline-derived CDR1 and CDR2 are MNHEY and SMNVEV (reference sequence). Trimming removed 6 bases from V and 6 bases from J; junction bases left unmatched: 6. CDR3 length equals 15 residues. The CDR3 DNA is TGTGCCAGCAGCCCGTGGACAGGGGGCTCCGGGGAGCTGTTTTTT. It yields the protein CASSPWTGGSGELFF.

The CDR3 sequence is CASFAGISSEAFF. In DNA form, the CDR3 reads TGCGCCAGCTTCGCCGGGATTTCGTCTGAAGCTTTCTTT. This sequence joins TRBV5-1 and TRBJ1-1; unclear D gene. The germline V gene encodes CDR1 SGHRS and CDR2 YFSETQ. V lost 7 bases to trimming and J lost 6 bases, with 16 bases between them. The CDR3 spans 13 residues.

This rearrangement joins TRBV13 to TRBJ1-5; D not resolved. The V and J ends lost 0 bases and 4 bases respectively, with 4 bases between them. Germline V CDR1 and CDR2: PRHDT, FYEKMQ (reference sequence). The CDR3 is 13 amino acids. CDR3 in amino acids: CASSLGLNQPQHF. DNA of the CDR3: TGTGCCAGCAGCTTAGGTCTGAATCAGCCCCAGCATTTT.

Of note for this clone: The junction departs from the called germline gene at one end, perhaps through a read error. The CDR3 reads CASSFTRSGDGGEQFF. The CDR3 region has the DNA TGTGCTAGCAGCTTTACTCGTAGCGGGGACGGGGGTGAGCAGTTCTTC. V gene TRBV7-7 combines with J gene TRBJ2-1; TRBD2 agrees at 8 bases. Germline loops: CDR1 SSHAT, CDR2 FNYEAQ (reference sequence). The CDR3 is 16 amino acids.

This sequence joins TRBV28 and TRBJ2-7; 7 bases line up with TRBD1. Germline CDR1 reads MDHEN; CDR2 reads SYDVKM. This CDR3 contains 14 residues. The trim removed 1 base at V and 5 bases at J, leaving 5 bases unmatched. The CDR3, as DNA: TGTGCCAGCAGTTTATTAGGGGGCAAGGACGAGCAGTACTTC. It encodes CASSLLGGKDEQYF.

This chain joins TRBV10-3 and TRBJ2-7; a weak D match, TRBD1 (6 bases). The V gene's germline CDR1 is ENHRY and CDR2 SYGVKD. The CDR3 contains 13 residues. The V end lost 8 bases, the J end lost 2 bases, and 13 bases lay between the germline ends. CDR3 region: CAIGLGQTYEQYF. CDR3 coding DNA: TGTGCCATCGGACTGGGACAAACCTACGAGCAGTACTTC.

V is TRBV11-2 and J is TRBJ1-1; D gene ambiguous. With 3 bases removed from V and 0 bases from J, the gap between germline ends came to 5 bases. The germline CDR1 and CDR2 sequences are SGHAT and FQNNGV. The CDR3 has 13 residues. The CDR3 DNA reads TGTGCCAGCAGCTTTAGTATGAACACTGAAGCTTTCTTT. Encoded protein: CASSFSMNTEAFF. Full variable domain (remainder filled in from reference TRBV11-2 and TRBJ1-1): EAGVAQSPRYKIIEKRQSVAFWCNPISGHATLYWYQQILGQGPKLLIQFQNNGVVDDSQLPKDRFSAERLKGVDSTLKIQPAKLEDSAVYLCASSFSMNTEAFFGQGTRLTVV.

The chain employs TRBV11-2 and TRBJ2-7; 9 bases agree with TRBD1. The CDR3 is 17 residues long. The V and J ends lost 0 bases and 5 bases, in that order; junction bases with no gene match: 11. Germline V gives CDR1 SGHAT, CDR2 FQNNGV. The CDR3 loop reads CASSLEGTGRYGHEQYF. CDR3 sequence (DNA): TGTGCCAGCAGCTTAGAGGGGACAGGGAGATATGGGCACGAGCAGTACTTC. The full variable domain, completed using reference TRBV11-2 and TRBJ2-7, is EAGVAQSPRYKIIEKRQSVAFWCNPISGHATLYWYQQILGQGPKLLIQFQNNGVVDDSQLPKDRFSAERLKGVDSTLKIQPAKLEDSAVYLCASSLEGTGRYGHEQYFGPGTRLTVT.

The CDR3: CASSLGGQGANEKLFF. CDR3 bases: TGTGCCAGCAGCTTGGGGGGACAGGGGGCGAATGAAAAACTGTTTTTT. The chain combines TRBV5-8 with TRBJ1-4; TRBD1 aligns across 12 bases. The ends lost 0 bases at V and 5 bases at J; junction bases unmatched: 2. The CDR3 runs 16 residues. Per the germline V gene, CDR1 is SGHTS and CDR2 is YDEGEE.

The CDR3 spells CASSLGTGDLTGELFF. The CDR3 bases are TGTGCCAGCAGCTTGGGGACAGGGGACCTGACCGGGGAGCTGTTTTTT. The genes are TRBV5-4 and TRBJ2-2; 9 positions match TRBD1. Germline V gene lookup returns CDR1 SGHNT and CDR2 YYREEE (reference sequence). This CDR3 has 16 amino acids. The junction had 5 bases not matched to a gene; V was cut back by 0 bases and J by 5 bases.